The source of this T cell receptor beta chain is a study of breast tumors, draining lymph nodes, adjacent tissues. Study-wide points: The data were judged consistent with most tumor T cells coming from lymph node and expanding in tumor. Luminal-like breast cancer showed significantly greater tumor-nontumor repertoire similarity than basal-like breast cancer did. Compared with lymph nodes, tumors were less diverse; compared with nontumor tissue, more. Tumor T cell lymph node origin was a supported hypothesis, not proven.

Trimming removed 4 bases at V and 8 bases at J, with 16 bases between. Germline lookup yields CDR1 SGHRS and CDR2 YFSETQ. The CDR3 is 15 amino acids. The lymph nodes were axillary draining lymph nodes from breast cancer patients. To note about this clonotype: Its target is unknown.

From the multiplex PCR reads, TCRdb called clonotypes with MiXCR, one entry per CDR3 protein. Of 150,000 to 200,000 distinct CDR3 sequences in the sample, around 33% were seen once. What was sequenced was axillary lymph node tissue. V and J are TRBV5-1 and TRBJ1-6; no clear D gene. This TCR was sampled from a female donor with breast cancer. Some clones in this sample may be carry-over from other donors' samples. The CDR3 DNA reads as TGCGCCAGCAGCGCACTACCGGACGGTGATTCACCCCTCCACTTT. Translated, it gives CASSALPDGDSPLHF.